These T cell receptor beta chains were read from a single sample in a study of molecular identifiers for immune sequencing clone quantification. TCRdb recomputed calls from the PCR reads with MiXCR, one row per CDR3 protein. This table holds under 600,000 distinct CDR3 sequences, 20% to 25% found once. The sequencing input was naive CD8+ T cells from blood, with Jurkat cell RNA spiked in. The receptors originated from a human donor in good health. Some libraries in this study had Jurkat cell RNA spiked in. Each CDR3 is given with its conserved first and last residue. Fields, in order: V gene, D gene, clone size, J gene, CDR3 protein, CDR3 DNA. D genes are given only for firm matches. A row's size may be missing; if present it is once, few, many or a size class.

TRBV6-5	TRBD1	.	TRBJ1-2	CASRTGGEDGYTF	TGTGCCAGCAGGACAGGGGGCGAAGATGGCTACACCTTC
TRBV7-6	TRBD1	.	TRBJ2-3	CASSLHPGQGYLDTQYF	TGTGCCAGCAGCTTACATCCGGGACAGGGATATTTAGATACGCAGTATTTT
TRBV4-3	.	many	TRBJ2-7	CASSHSSGSYEQYF	TGCGCCAGCAGCCATTCATCAGGATCCTACGAGCAGTACTTC
TRBV6-5	.	.	TRBJ2-7	CASRTQTGIGYEQYF	TGTGCCAGCAGAACTCAAACAGGGATTGGCTACGAGCAGTACTTC
TRBV30	TRBD1	.	TRBJ1-5	CAWSQTGGGQPQHF	TGTGCCTGGAGTCAGACAGGGGGCGGGCAGCCCCAGCATTTT
TRBV27	TRBD1	many	TRBJ1-5	CASRQTGGSQPQHF	TGTGCCAGCAGACAGACAGGGGGCAGTCAGCCCCAGCATTTT
TRBV19	.	.	TRBJ1-1	CASSIASNTEAFF	TGTGCCAGTAGTATCGCGTCGAACACTGAAGCTTTCTTT
TRBV5-1	TRBD2	many	TRBJ2-7	CASSFSGASYEQYF	TGCGCCAGCAGCTTTAGCGGGGCCTCCTACGAGCAGTACTTC
TRBV12-3/TRBV12-4	.	.	TRBJ1-5	CASSFILGGPPIMDQPQHF	TGTGCCAGCAGTTTCATTCTGGGGGGCCCCCCAATAATGGATCAGCCCCAGCATTTT
TRBV28	TRBD2	.	TRBJ2-2	CATGSSGSPGEPFF	TGTGCCACGGGGTCAAGCGGGAGTCCCGGGGAGCCGTTTTTT
TRBV6-5	TRBD1	many	TRBJ2-4	CASSYGTGFIQYF	TGTGCCAGCAGTTACGGGACAGGGTTCATTCAGTACTTC
TRBV12-3/TRBV12-4	.	many	TRBJ2-7	CASSLAGGRTYEQYF	TGTGCCAGCAGTTTAGCGGGGGGCCGGACTTACGAGCAGTACTTC
TRBV19	TRBD1	.	TRBJ2-7	CASSIERGHYEQYF	TGTGCCAGTAGTATAGAAAGGGGGCACTACGAGCAGTACTTC
TRBV7-9	TRBD2	many	TRBJ2-1	CASIVAGGPNEQFF	TGTGCCAGCATTGTAGCGGGAGGGCCCAATGAGCAGTTCTTC
TRBV7-8	TRBD2	many	TRBJ2-3	CASSLLRGGTDTQYF	TGTGCCAGCAGCTTGTTGCGGGGGGGCACAGATACGCAGTATTTT
TRBV12-3/TRBV12-4	.	.	TRBJ1-5	CASSLWVDNQPQHF	TGTGCCAGCAGCCTGTGGGTTGACAATCAGCCCCAGCATTTT
TRBV7-8	.	.	TRBJ2-3	CASSLVWPGGGTDTQYF	TGTGCCAGCAGCTTAGTTTGGCCTGGCGGGGGCACAGATACGCAGTATTTT
TRBV10-1	.	many	TRBJ2-3	CASSDSGDTQYF	TGCGCCAGCAGTGATTCTGGGGATACGCAGTATTTT
TRBV29-1	TRBD1	few	TRBJ2-7	CSARTGRSYEQYF	TGCAGCGCCAGGACAGGGAGGAGCTACGAGCAGTACTTC
TRBV15	.	.	TRBJ1-4	CATSRRAGEKLFF	TGTGCCACCAGCCGCAGGGCAGGTGAAAAACTGTTTTTT
TRBV27	TRBD1	few	TRBJ2-7	CAAGTGASYEQYF	TGTGCCGCCGGAACAGGGGCCTCCTACGAGCAGTACTTC
TRBV12-3/TRBV12-4	.	many	TRBJ2-5	CASSGQKETQYF	TGTGCCAGCAGTGGACAGAAAGAGACCCAGTACTTC
TRBV4-3	TRBD1	many	TRBJ1-3	CASSSSGTGDPSGNTIYF	TGCGCCAGCAGCTCCTCGGGGACAGGGGACCCCTCTGGAAACACCATATATTTT
TRBV7-9	TRBD2	.	TRBJ2-7	CASSYVAGAPHEQCF	TGTGCCAGCAGCTACGTGGCGGGAGCCCCACACGAGCAGTGCTTC
TRBV7-2	TRBD1	many	TRBJ1-5	CASSFQGTEYSNQPQHF	TGTGCCAGCAGCTTTCAGGGGACAGAATATAGCAATCAGCCCCAGCATTTT
TRBV11-2	.	few	TRBJ2-3	CASSPDSWGQADTQYF	TGTGCCAGCAGCCCAGATAGCTGGGGGCAGGCAGATACGCAGTATTTT
TRBV27	TRBD1	many	TRBJ2-2	CASRDRSGELFF	TGTGCCAGCAGGGACAGGTCCGGGGAGCTGTTTTTT
TRBV19	TRBD2	.	TRBJ2-2	CASTPGTRTNTGELFF	TGTGCCAGTACCCCAGGGACTAGAACGAACACCGGGGAGCTGTTTTTT
TRBV30	.	many	TRBJ2-2	CAWSDTGELFF	TGTGCCTGGAGTGACACCGGGGAGCTGTTTTTT
TRBV11-1	TRBD1	few	TRBJ2-3	CASSIQGASLADTQYF	TGTGCCAGCAGCATACAGGGGGCCAGTCTGGCAGATACGCAGTATTTT